This T cell receptor (beta chain) stems from a study of T cell responses to AZD1222 COVID-19 vaccine. General study findings and limits: Distributed over spike, vaccine-associated CD4 TCRs predominated at 160-218 and 743-854. Seropositivity was recorded at baseline in only 6 or 7 AZD1222 recipients. Repertoires were obtained solely post-peak T cell response.

Sequenced by immunoSEQ multiplex PCR; TCRdb stores in-frame clones only, minus some. The sample carries 150,000 or so clones, more than 85% recorded once. Per germline, CDR1 LNHNV and CDR2 YYDKDF (reference sequence). CDR3 length: 17 amino acids. J lost 3 bases, V lost 0 bases, and 8 bases had no gene match. This clone was picked up one time. What it binds is not known. The TCR sequence derives from an adult who received the AZD1222 COVID-19 vaccine. Sequences were derived from peripheral blood, sampled 28 days after the second AZD1222 dose. The chain has TRBV15 and TRBJ2-1; 7 bases are a match to TRBD1. The CDR3: CATSREQTGEYYNEQFF. The CDR3 nucleotides are TGTGCCACCAGCAGAGAACAAACAGGGGAATACTACAATGAGCAGTTCTTC. Looking up the rest from reference TRBV15 and TRBJ2-1 gives the full variable domain: DAMVIQNPRYQVTQFGKPVTLSCSQTLNHNVMYWYQQKSSQAPKLLFHYYDKDFNNEADTPDNFQSRRPNTSFCFLDIRSPGLGDTAMYLCATSREQTGEYYNEQFFGPGTRLTVL.